This T cell receptor (beta chain) is from a study of cytomegalovirus exposure and HLA in healthy donors. Whole-study results and caveats: Immune exposure data for these donors was limited to CMV serostatus.

It was with 60 Vbeta and 13 Jbeta primers that the PCR ran. Sequencing used immunoSEQ multiplex PCR; TCRdb keeps in-frame clones, though not all of them. The repertoire holds about 190,000 clones, with roughly four fifths as singletons. A remark on this clone: The antigen is not known.

This CDR3 contains 13 residues. Germline CDR1 is ENHRY and CDR2 is SYGVKD. The ends lost 6 bases at V and 2 bases at J; junction bases unmatched: 0. Source material: PBMCs. The origin of this receptor is a woman aged 45-60 years in good health and CMV-seropositive. The V and J genes are TRBV10-3 and TRBJ2-7, with TRBD1 identical over 11 bases. The CDR3: CAIRGQGAYEQYF. In nucleotides, the CDR3 is TGTGCCATCAGGGGACAGGGGGCCTACGAGCAGTACTTC.